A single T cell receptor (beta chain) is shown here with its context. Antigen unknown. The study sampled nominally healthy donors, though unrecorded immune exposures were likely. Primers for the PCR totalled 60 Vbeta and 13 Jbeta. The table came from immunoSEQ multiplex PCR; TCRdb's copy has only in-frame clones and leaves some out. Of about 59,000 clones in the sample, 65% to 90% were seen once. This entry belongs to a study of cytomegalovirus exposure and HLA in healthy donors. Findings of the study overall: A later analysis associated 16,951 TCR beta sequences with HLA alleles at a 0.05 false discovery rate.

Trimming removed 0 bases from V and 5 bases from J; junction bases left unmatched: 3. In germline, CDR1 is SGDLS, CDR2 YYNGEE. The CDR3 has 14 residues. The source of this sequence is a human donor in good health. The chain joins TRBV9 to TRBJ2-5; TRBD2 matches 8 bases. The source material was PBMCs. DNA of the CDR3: TGTGCCAGCAGCGTAGGACGGGGGGGGGAGACCCAGTACTTC. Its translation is CASSVGRGGETQYF.